This T cell receptor (beta chain) came from a study of shared clonotypes between healthy human individuals. Study-level results: Generation probabilities of non-shared clonotypes were lower (relative to those shared by all four donors).

Using immunoSEQ multiplex PCR, the repertoire was profiled, and TCRdb retains in-frame clones only, with some absent. The top ten clones hold around 0.38% of a sample with approximately 2,300,000 clones, roughly 92% of them seen once. The J segment lost 2 bases and the V segment lost 4 bases, leaving 5 bases of the junction unmatched. CDR3 length: 14 amino acids. The germline V gene encodes CDR1 SGHRS and CDR2 YFSETQ. As regards this clone: Its antigen remains unidentified.

The gene calls are TRBV5-1 and TRBJ2-7; 8 positions match TRBD1. The receptor was isolated from a young man in good health. Some clones in this sample may be carry-over from other donors' samples. The sample comprised naive CD4+ T cells from PBMCs. The subset denotes: CD45RA+ positively selected. CDR3 nucleotide sequence: TGCGCCAGCAGCGCCTCGACAGGGGCCTACGAGCAGTACTTC. Its protein is CASSASTGAYEQYF.